The clone carrying this TCR beta chain was recorded once. The antigen remains unidentified. Germline V gives CDR1 SGHDT, CDR2 YYEEEE. The CDR3 runs 16 residues. V dropped 2 bases and J dropped 0; count of bases not matched to a gene: 4. This record comes from a study of cytomegalovirus exposure and HLA in healthy donors. Study findings and constraints: Later work found most CMV-associated TCR beta chains apparently HLA-restricted.

In the PCR, 60 Vbeta and 13 Jbeta primers were used. Generated by immunoSEQ multiplex PCR, the TCRdb table keeps only in-frame clones and is missing some. The sample carries tens of thousands of clones, roughly 79% recorded once. This chain joins TRBV5-6 and TRBJ2-5, with TRBD1 identical over 10 bases. The receptor comes from a man aged 30 to 45 in good health and CMV-seronegative. Sample: PBMCs. CDR3 in amino acids: CASSLRTGGYQETQYF. The DNA for the CDR3 is TGTGCCAGCAGCTTACGGACAGGGGGGTACCAAGAGACCCAGTACTTC.